These 2 T cell receptor beta chains share one sample of origin, sequenced in a study of T cells after yellow fever vaccination. One entry per CDR3 protein, called by TCRdb with MiXCR from the 5' RACE reads. The data hold 550,000 to 750,000 distinct CDR3 sequences, with approximately 15% observed a single time. The sequencing here drew on PBMCs, taken on the day of the yellow fever booster vaccination. The receptors stem from a young man who received the YFV17D yellow fever vaccine.

This chain joins TRBV7-6 and TRBJ1-5, with 9 bases lining up with TRBD1. The CDR3 length is 16 residues. J was trimmed by 0 bases and V by 1 base; bases with no gene match: 1. The germline V gene has CDR1 SGHVS and CDR2 FNYEAQ. The CDR3 nucleotides are TGTGCCAGCAGCTTAGGACAGGGGGTTAGCAATCAGCCCCAGCATTTT. Translating it yields CASSLGQGVSNQPQHF. Together with reference TRBV7-6 and TRBJ1-5, the CDR3 gives the full variable domain: GAGVSQSPRYKVTKRGQDVALRCDPISGHVSLYWYRQALGQGPEFLTYFNYEAQQDKSGLPNDRFSAERPEGSISTLTIQRTEQRDSAMYRCASSLGQGVSNQPQHFGDGTRLSIL.

This chain connects TRBV7-6 to TRBJ1-2; possibly TRBD1 for D (5 bases). V was pared by 5 bases and J by 7 bases, with 17 bases between. Germline lookup yields CDR1 SGHVS and CDR2 FNYEAQ. This CDR3 contains 14 residues. CDR3 DNA: TGTGCCAGCAGCCGGGACGGCCGAGGAGGTGGCTACACCTTC. It codes for CASSRDGRGGGYTF.